These T cell receptor beta chains were read from a single sample in a study of T cells in Graves' hyperthyroidism and ophthalmopathy. MiXCR, run by TCRdb on the multiplex PCR reads, gives a single entry per CDR3 protein. The sample includes about 700,000 distinct CDR3 sequences, 45% of them seen just once. The sample taken for sequencing was peripheral blood or thyroid tissue (not recorded which). The receptors were gathered from an adult man with Graves' disease, either hyperthyroidism or ophthalmopathy (not recorded which). CDR3s include the opening cysteine and the closing phenylalanine or tryptophan. The D gene is left open where the match is weak. Expanded clones are given a class, and other clones once, few, many or no size at all.

J | D | size | V | DNA | CDR3
TRBJ2-2 | - | - | TRBV19 | TGTGCCAGTAGTATGGGATTGCGAAGGGCGGTCGGGGAGCTGTTTTTT | CASSMGLRRAVGELFF
TRBJ1-1 | - | - | TRBV14 | TGTGCCAGCAGCCAAGATCACACAGCGAACACTGAAGCTTTCTTT | CASSQDHTANTEAFF
TRBJ1-1 | TRBD1 | - | TRBV4-1 | TGCGCCAGCAGCCCACAGGGGGTTCCTGAAGCTTTCTTT | CASSPQGVPEAFF
TRBJ1-1 | - | - | TRBV29-1 | TGCAGCGTTAGGACTGGATCTTTCTTT | CSVRTGSFF
TRBJ2-7 | TRBD2 | - | TRBV20-1 | TGCAGTGCTAGGCGGCGGGAGGTCTACGAGCAGTACTTC | CSARRREVYEQYF
TRBJ1-3 | - | few | TRBV5-1 | TGCGCCAGCAGCTTCGGAGATTACTCCGACACCATATATTTT | CASSFGDYSDTIYF
TRBJ1-6 | - | - | TRBV19 | TGTGCCAGTAGTATAGGAGCAGGGGTCAATTCACCCCTCCACTTT | CASSIGAGVNSPLHF
TRBJ1-3 | - | - | TRBV10-3 | TGTGCCATCAGTGCTCTCGCCCGGGGGGAAGCTGGAAACACCATATATTTT | CAISALARGEAGNTIYF
TRBJ1-1 | - | few | TRBV14 | TGTGCCAGCTCACCCCTACAGGGTGAAGCTTTCTTT | CASSPLQGEAFF
TRBJ1-6 | - | few | TRBV3-1 | TGTGCCAGCAGCCAAGATCCCCAGGGATGGTCACCCCTCCACTTT | CASSQDPQGWSPLHF
TRBJ1-1 | - | - | TRBV4-3 | TGCGCCAGCAGCCAAGTGGCGGACAGTTACACTGAAGCTTTCTTT | CASSQVADSYTEAFF
TRBJ1-1 | - | once | TRBV10-3 | TGTGCCATCAGTGACGCCGGACGGAACACTGAAGCTTTCTTT | CAISDAGRNTEAFF
TRBJ2-3 | - | - | TRBV20-1 | TGCAGTGCCGCCACGACTATCGGCACAGATACGCAGTATTTT | CSAATTIGTDTQYF
TRBJ1-6 | TRBD1 | - | TRBV2 | TGTGCCAGCAGTGTACAAGGGGGCGAGAATTCACCCCTCCACTTT | CASSVQGGENSPLHF
TRBJ2-5 | - | - | TRBV6-5 | TGTGCCAGCAGATTGACAATTCAAGAGACTCAGTACTTC | CASRLTIQETQYF
TRBJ1-5 | - | many | TRBV15 | TGTGCCACCAGCAGAGGACAGACCGATCAGCCCCAGCATTTT | CATSRGQTDQPQHF
TRBJ2-7 | - | many | TRBV2 | TGCGCCAGCAGCGAGGGACGGGAGCAGTACTTC | CASSEGREQYF
TRBJ1-1 | TRBD1 | - | TRBV5-5 | TGCGCCAGCAGCTTGGAAGTGACAGGGATCCCTGAAGCTTTCTTT | CASSLEVTGIPEAFF
TRBJ2-7 | TRBD2 | few | TRBV6-5 | TGTGCCAGCAGTTACCAGAGACTAGCGGGAGATTACGAGCAGTACTTC | CASSYQRLAGDYEQYF
TRBJ1-1 | TRBD1 | - | TRBV11-1 | TGTGCCAGCAACCCACAGGGGGCGAACACTGAAGCTTTCTTT | CASNPQGANTEAFF
TRBJ2-6 | - | - | TRBV29-1 | TGCAGCGTCGCGGGACACCCGAACACTGAAGCTTTC | CSVAGHPNTEAF
TRBJ1-5 | TRBD1 | - | TRBV20-1 | TGCAGTGCCACCGACATCGGGACAGTGAGCAATCAGCCCCAGCATTTT | CSATDIGTVSNQPQHF